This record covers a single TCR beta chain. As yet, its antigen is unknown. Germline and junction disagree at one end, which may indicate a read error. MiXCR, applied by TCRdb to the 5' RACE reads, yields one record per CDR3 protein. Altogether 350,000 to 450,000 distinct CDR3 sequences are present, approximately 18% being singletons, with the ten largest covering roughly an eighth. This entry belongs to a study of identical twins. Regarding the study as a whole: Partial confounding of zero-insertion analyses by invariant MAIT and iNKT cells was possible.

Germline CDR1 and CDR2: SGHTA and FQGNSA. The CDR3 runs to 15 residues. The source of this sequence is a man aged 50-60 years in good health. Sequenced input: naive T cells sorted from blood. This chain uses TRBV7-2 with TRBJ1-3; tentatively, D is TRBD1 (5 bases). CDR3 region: CASSLAWGSGNPIYF. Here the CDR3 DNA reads TGTGCCAGCAGCTTAGCGTGGGGGTCTGGAAACCCCATATATTTT.